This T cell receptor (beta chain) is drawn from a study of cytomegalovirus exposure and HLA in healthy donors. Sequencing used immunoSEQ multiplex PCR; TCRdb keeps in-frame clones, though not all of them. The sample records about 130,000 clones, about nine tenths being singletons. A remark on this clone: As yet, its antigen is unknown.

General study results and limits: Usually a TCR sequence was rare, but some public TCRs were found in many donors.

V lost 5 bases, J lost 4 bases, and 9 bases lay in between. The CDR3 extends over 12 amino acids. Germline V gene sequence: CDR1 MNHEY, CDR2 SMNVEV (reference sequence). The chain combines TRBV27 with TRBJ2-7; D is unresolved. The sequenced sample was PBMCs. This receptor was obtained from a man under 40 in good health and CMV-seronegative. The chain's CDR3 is CASSATPYEQYF. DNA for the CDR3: TGTGCCAGCAGTGCGACACCTTACGAGCAGTACTTC.